Listed below are T cell receptor beta chains from one sample, sequenced in a study of T cell repertoires in cytomegalovirus infection. Using its own MiXCR run on the reads, TCRdb lists one record per CDR3 protein. The sample has roughly 860,000 distinct CDR3 sequences; about 33% are singletons. Their antigen targets remain unknown. Sequencing used cultured CD8+ T cells from PBMCs, obtained from culture after CMV antigen stimulation. The receptors here all came from a human donor in good health (CMV status not recorded). Some clones in this sample may be carry-over from other donors' samples. The CDR3 runs from the conserved cysteine through the conserved F or W. D genes are given only for firm matches. Clone size is given for some rows only: seen once, a few or many times, or a class if the clone is expanded.

-	TRBD1	TRBJ2-7	TRBV12-3/TRBV12-4	TGTGCCAGCAGTTTCCGCCCCCCCGGACAGGGGGACAACGAGCAGTACTTC	CASSFRPPGQGDNEQYF
-	-	TRBJ1-4	TRBV7-2	TGTGCCAGCAGCTTGGATATTTATGAAAAACTGTTTTTT	CASSLDIYEKLFF
-	TRBD1	TRBJ1-5	TRBV6-2/TRBV6-3	TGTGCCAGCAGTTACGGAGGACAGGGGACTAATCAGCCCCAGCATTTT	CASSYGGQGTNQPQHF
-	-	TRBJ1-2	TRBV27	TGTGCCAGCAGTTTCCGCCCGGGCCCTCTGGACGACTACACCTTC	CASSFRPGPLDDYTF
few	TRBD2	TRBJ2-6	TRBV7-9	TGTGCCAGCAGACATAGCGGGAAAACAGAGGGGGCCAACGTCCTGACTTTC	CASRHSGKTEGANVLTF
-	TRBD1	TRBJ1-2	TRBV20-1	TGCAGTGCCCGGAGTCCGGACAGGGCTGACTATGGCTACACCTTC	CSARSPDRADYGYTF
few	-	TRBJ2-1	TRBV7-9	TGTGCCAGCAGCTACGGGGGGGACAGGGTAAATGAGCAGTTCTTC	CASSYGGDRVNEQFF
-	-	TRBJ1-2	TRBV19	TGTGCCAGTAGTAGAGGACCGACAGGAAGGAACTATGGCTACACCTTC	CASSRGPTGRNYGYTF
-	-	TRBJ2-3	TRBV7-6	TGTGCCAGCAGCTCCCTTGGAAGCACAGATACGCAGTATTTT	CASSSLGSTDTQYF
-	TRBD1	TRBJ1-2	TRBV7-9	TGTGCCAGCAGCCAGGGACAGGGGACAAACCTTTATGGCTACACCTTC	CASSQGQGTNLYGYTF
few	-	TRBJ2-1	TRBV20-1	TGCAGTGCTAGAGACATCTTTGGACGGACCATCCACAATGAGCAGTTCTTC	CSARDIFGRTIHNEQFF
many	TRBD1	TRBJ1-5	TRBV7-2	TGTGCCAGCAGCTCTCGAGGGGGCGCATATAGCAATCAGCCCCAGCATTTT	CASSSRGGAYSNQPQHF
few	-	TRBJ1-3	TRBV10-3	TGTGCCATCAGCCCCCAGGGAAACACCATATATTTT	CAISPQGNTIYF
-	-	TRBJ1-4	TRBV19	TGTGCCAGTAGTACCTACAGGGAAGAGGGTGAAAAACTGTTTTTT	CASSTYREEGEKLFF
-	TRBD1	TRBJ1-4	TRBV23-1	TGCGCCAGCACGAACAATTCACAGGGGGCACGTGAGGAAAAACTGTTTTTT	CASTNNSQGAREEKLFF
-	TRBD2	TRBJ2-3	TRBV9	TGTGCCAGCAGCTCCGAGACTAGCGGAAGCACAGATACGCAGTATTTT	CASSSETSGSTDTQYF
few	TRBD1	TRBJ2-7	TRBV5-4	TGTGCCAGCAGCTTGGGGAGACAGGGAACATCCTACGAGCAGTACTTC	CASSLGRQGTSYEQYF
-	-	TRBJ1-2	TRBV4-2	TGTGCCAGCAGCCAAGTTCCATTGAATGACTACACCTTC	CASSQVPLNDYTF
-	-	TRBJ2-1	TRBV2	TGTGCCAGCAGTGAAGCTAAGTACAATGAGCAGTTCTTC	CASSEAKYNEQFF
few	TRBD2	TRBJ2-3	TRBV6-2/TRBV6-3	TGTGCCAGCAGGCGCCGGGGGGGGAGGACAGATACGCAGTATTTT	CASRRRGGRTDTQYF
-	-	TRBJ1-1	TRBV7-2	TGTGCCAGCAGCTTTTTTTACACTGAAGCTTTCTTT	CASSFFYTEAFF
-	-	TRBJ2-1	TRBV27	TGTGCCAGCAGTTCATTCGAGCGGAACAATGAGCAGTTCTTC	CASSSFERNNEQFF
-	-	TRBJ1-3	TRBV9	TGTGCCAGCAGCCCCGGGGTTGGAACTGGAAACACCATATATTTT	CASSPGVGTGNTIYF
many	-	TRBJ2-1	TRBV7-2	TGTGCCAGCAGCTTAGCGCCTCGGGGTCTCGACTCTGAGCAGTTCTTC	CASSLAPRGLDSEQFF
-	TRBD1	TRBJ1-1	TRBV10-3	TGTGCCATCACTGGACAGGCGAACACTGAAGCTTTCTTT	CAITGQANTEAFF
-	-	TRBJ1-3	TRBV4-1	TGTGCCAGCAGCCAAGAACCCGGGGGAAGCACCGGAAACACCATATATTTT	CASSQEPGGSTGNTIYF
-	-	TRBJ2-7	TRBV18	TGTGCCAGCTCACCGACCCCCTCCCCCTCAGACGAGCAGTACTTC	CASSPTPSPSDEQYF
-	-	TRBJ2-5	TRBV6-8	TGTGCCAGCAGTTACGAGGGGGGGGCGCAGACCCAGTACTTC	CASSYEGGAQTQYF
once	-	TRBJ2-2	TRBV6-5	TGTGCCAGCAGTTTCCACCGGGACAACACCGGGGAGCTGTTTTTT	CASSFHRDNTGELFF
few	-	TRBJ2-5	TRBV14	TGTGCCAGCAGCCAAGAGACGGGGTGGCAAGAGACCCAGTACTTC	CASSQETGWQETQYF
few	-	TRBJ2-7	TRBV5-5	TGTGCCAGCAGTTCTCAGGGAACCGAGCAGTACTTC	CASSSQGTEQYF
few	TRBD1	TRBJ2-1	TRBV7-8	TGTGCCAGCAGCGTAGATAGTACCGGGACAGGGGAGAACAATGAGCAGTTCTTC	CASSVDSTGTGENNEQFF
many	-	TRBJ2-1	TRBV4-2	TGTGCCAGCAGGCAGAGCAACTACAATGAGCAGTTCTTC	CASRQSNYNEQFF
few	-	TRBJ2-1	TRBV6-5	TGTGCCAGCAGTAACACCCCTCCAGGGGTCCATGAGCAGTTCTTC	CASSNTPPGVHEQFF
few	TRBD1	TRBJ1-5	TRBV7-9	TGTGCCAGCAGCTCCCCTCAGGGGGAACAGCCCCAGCATTTT	CASSSPQGEQPQHF
-	TRBD1	TRBJ1-2	TRBV14	TGTGCCAGCAGCCAAAGACAGGGGATCTATGGCTACACCTTC	CASSQRQGIYGYTF
-	TRBD1	TRBJ1-2	TRBV7-9	TGTGCCAGCAGCCCCCGGACAGGGGACAACTATGGCTACACCTTC	CASSPRTGDNYGYTF
-	-	TRBJ1-4	TRBV19	TGTGCCAGTAGTATAGGTGAGTGGCGTCGATTCGAAAAACTGTTTTTT	CASSIGEWRRFEKLFF
few	-	TRBJ1-5	TRBV12-3/TRBV12-4	TGTGCCAGCAGTCCCGAACGGGATTTCTTTCAGCCCCAGCATTTT	CASSPERDFFQPQHF
-	-	TRBJ2-2	TRBV24-1	TGTGCCACCTTCGAGACAGGAGGCACCGGGGAGCTGTTTTTT	CATFETGGTGELFF
many	-	TRBJ2-3	TRBV7-6	TGTGCCAGCAGCCCGCGGGGGCTCACAGATACGCAGTATTTT	CASSPRGLTDTQYF
-	-	TRBJ1-1	TRBV4-3	TGCGCCAGCAGCCAAGAATTAAGACATAGGGCTGAAGCTTTCTTT	CASSQELRHRAEAFF
-	-	TRBJ1-1	TRBV12-3/TRBV12-4	TGTGCCAGCAGTTCCGACAGATCTGGGCCGATAGCTTTCTTT	CASSSDRSGPIAFF
-	TRBD1	TRBJ1-5	TRBV15	TGTGCCACCAGCAGAACGACAGGGGAAGAAGATCAGCCCCAGCATTTT	CATSRTTGEEDQPQHF
-	TRBD2	TRBJ2-1	TRBV7-2	TGTGCCAGCAGCTTAGAGGCTAGCGGAAGATACAATGAGCAGTTCTTC	CASSLEASGRYNEQFF
once	TRBD1	TRBJ2-2	TRBV7-6	TGTGCCAGCAGCTCGCCGGGACAGGGAAGCACCGGGGAGCTGTTTTTT	CASSSPGQGSTGELFF
few	-	TRBJ1-2	TRBV6-5	TGTGCCAGCAGCTCCCGACGGGATGGCTACACCTTC	CASSSRRDGYTF
-	-	TRBJ1-4	TRBV27	TGTGCCAGCAGTTTATTTAAGGGGACTAATGAAAAACTGTTTTTT	CASSLFKGTNEKLFF
few	-	TRBJ1-5	TRBV7-9	TGTGCCAGCAGCTCATATACTGGTTCGGGCAATCAGCCCCAGCATTTT	CASSSYTGSGNQPQHF
-	-	TRBJ1-5	TRBV2	TGTGCCAGCAGTGCGGAGGACGGGAGCAATCAGCCCCAGCATTTT	CASSAEDGSNQPQHF
-	-	TRBJ2-5	TRBV7-6	TGTGCCAGCAGCCATGAATGGGAGACCCAGTACTTC	CASSHEWETQYF
few	TRBD1	TRBJ1-5	TRBV7-9	TGTGCCAGCAGCCCAGCGACCGGGACAGCCCTTTATCTCCAGCATTTT	CASSPATGTALYLQHF
few	TRBD2	TRBJ2-2	TRBV5-4	TGTGCCAGCAGCAGGCTAGCGGGGATGTGGACCGGGGAGCTGTTTTTT	CASSRLAGMWTGELFF
few	-	TRBJ1-1	TRBV27	TGTGCCAGCAGTCGCCAGGGATATGGCACTGAAGCTTTCTTT	CASSRQGYGTEAFF
few	-	TRBJ2-7	TRBV7-6	TGTGCCAGCAGCTTAGGGAGGGTTGACGAGCAGTACTTC	CASSLGRVDEQYF
-	-	TRBJ1-5	TRBV6-6	TGTGCCAGCAGTTACGGTGGATATCAGCCCCAGCATTTT	CASSYGGYQPQHF
few	-	TRBJ1-4	TRBV7-6	TGTGCCAGCAGCTTTTTGCAAGATAATGAAAAACTGTTTTTT	CASSFLQDNEKLFF
few	TRBD2	TRBJ2-3	TRBV6-1	TGTGCCAGCAGTGATTTAGCGGGGATCCTCAGATCCGATACGCAGTATTTT	CASSDLAGILRSDTQYF
-	-	TRBJ2-2	TRBV12-3/TRBV12-4	TGTGCCAGCAGTTTAAGGGATGCGGGGGAGCTGTTTTTT	CASSLRDAGELFF
-	TRBD1	TRBJ1-2	TRBV6-2/TRBV6-3	TGTGCCAGCAGTTACTCGATCGGGACAGACTATGGCTACACCTTC	CASSYSIGTDYGYTF